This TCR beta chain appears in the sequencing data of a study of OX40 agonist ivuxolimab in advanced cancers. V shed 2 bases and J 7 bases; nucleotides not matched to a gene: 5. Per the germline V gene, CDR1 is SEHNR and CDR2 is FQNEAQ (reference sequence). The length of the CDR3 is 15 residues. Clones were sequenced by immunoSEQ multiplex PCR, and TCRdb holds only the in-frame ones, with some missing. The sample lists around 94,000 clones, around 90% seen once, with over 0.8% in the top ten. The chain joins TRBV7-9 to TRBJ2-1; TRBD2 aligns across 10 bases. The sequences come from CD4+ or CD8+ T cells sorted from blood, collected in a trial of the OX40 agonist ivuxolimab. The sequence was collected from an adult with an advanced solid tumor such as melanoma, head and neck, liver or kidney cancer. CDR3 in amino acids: CASSLLAGVGNEQFF. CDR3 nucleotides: TGTGCCAGCAGCTTACTAGCGGGAGTCGGGAATGAGCAGTTCTTC. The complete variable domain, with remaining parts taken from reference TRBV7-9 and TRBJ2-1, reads DTGVSQNPRHKITKRGQNVTFRCDPISEHNRLYWYRQTLGQGPEFLTYFQNEAQLEKSRLLSDRFSAERPKGSFSTLEIQRTEQGDSAMYLCASSLLAGVGNEQFFGPGTRLTVL.